The 2 T cell receptor beta chains in this list originate from one sample, sequenced in a study of blood T cell repertoires in COVID-19. Repertoires were generated with immunoSEQ multiplex PCR, while TCRdb's copy carries only in-frame clones and drops some. This table holds about 230,000 clones, 84% found once. Sequenced sample: peripheral blood. The receptors here all came from a woman aged 40 to 49 who had recovered from COVID-19.

This chain links TRBV5-4 with TRBJ2-6, with D perhaps TRBD2 (6 bases). V lost 5 bases and J 4 bases, leaving 19 bases between the germline ends. The germline gives CDR1 SGHNT, CDR2 YYREEE (reference sequence). This CDR3 contains 17 residues. CDR3 nucleotide sequence: TGTGCCAGCAGACTGGGGGGAAGGGGTGCCGGGGCCAACGTCCTGACTTTC. Protein sequence: CASRLGGRGAGANVLTF.

The CDR3 is CASSLDGGGAADTQYF. DNA for the CDR3: TGCGCCAGCAGCTTGGACGGCGGGGGGGCCGCAGATACGCAGTATTTT. The chain is built from TRBV5-1 and TRBJ2-3; 9 bases are shared with TRBD2. Per germline, CDR1 SGHRS and CDR2 YFSETQ. CDR3 length equals 16 residues. Losses at the gene ends were 0 bases for V and 4 bases for J; bases not matched to a gene: 6.